This is a list of T cell receptor beta chains from one sample in a study of T cell responses to AZD1222 COVID-19 vaccine. Sequencing used immunoSEQ multiplex PCR; TCRdb keeps in-frame clones, though not all of them. This table holds 100,000 to 120,000 clones, 86% found once. This material consisted of peripheral blood, taken on day 0 of AZD1222 vaccination. Every receptor here comes from an adult in good health. The CDR3 runs from the conserved cysteine through the conserved F or W. D genes are given only for firm matches. Expanded clones get a size class; other rows say once, few or many, or leave the size out.

D gene	CDR3 length	clone size	J gene	V gene	CDR3 protein	CDR3 DNA
.	14	.	TRBJ1-1	TRBV7-2	CASSLQGKGTEAFF	TGTGCCAGCAGTTTACAGGGAAAGGGCACTGAAGCTTTCTTT
.	17	.	TRBJ2-3	TRBV19	CASSIGFRGRGPDTQYF	TGTGCCAGTAGTATTGGTTTCAGGGGTCGGGGGCCAGATACGCAGTATTTT
TRBD1	13	.	TRBJ1-5	TRBV30	CAWDNRGAQPQHF	TGTGCCTGGGATAACAGGGGCGCTCAGCCCCAGCATTTT
.	13	.	TRBJ2-7	TRBV11-3	CASSSTQGGEQYF	TGTGCCAGCAGCTCGACCCAGGGGGGCGAGCAGTACTTC
.	13	.	TRBJ1-5	TRBV29-1	CSVESRPNQPQHF	TGCAGCGTTGAGTCCAGGCCGAATCAGCCCCAGCATTTT
TRBD2	16	.	TRBJ2-2	TRBV6-5	CASSFGSGGYTGELFF	TGTGCCAGCAGTTTCGGAAGCGGGGGGTACACCGGGGAGCTGTTTTTT
TRBD2	17	once	TRBJ2-7	TRBV14	CASSQVGKVAGGNEQYF	TGTGCCAGCAGCCAAGTTGGGAAGGTAGCGGGGGGCAACGAGCAGTACTTC
.	14	.	TRBJ2-3	TRBV11-2	CASSAHQGTDTQYF	TGTGCCAGCAGCGCCCACCAGGGCACAGATACGCAGTATTTT
TRBD1	14	.	TRBJ2-1	TRBV5-1	CASSPGQVYNEQFF	TGCGCCAGCAGCCCGGGACAGGTTTACAATGAGCAGTTCTTC
TRBD1	13	.	TRBJ1-2	TRBV4-1	CASSPTGDYGYTF	TGCGCCAGCAGCCCCACAGGGGACTATGGCTACACCTTC
TRBD2	17	.	TRBJ2-1	TRBV6-6	CASSPPRGLAGYNEQFF	TGTGCCAGCAGTCCCCCGCGCGGACTAGCGGGCTACAATGAGCAGTTCTTC
TRBD1	12	.	TRBJ2-5	TRBV4-1	CASSQHTGGKYF	TGCGCCAGCAGCCAACATACAGGGGGCAAGTACTTC
TRBD2	13	.	TRBJ2-5	TRBV24-1	CATGSGGEETQYF	TGTGCCACCGGATCGGGGGGGGAAGAGACCCAGTACTTC
TRBD1	17	.	TRBJ2-2	TRBV27	CASRSGQGARSTGELFF	TGTGCCAGCAGATCTGGACAGGGGGCGCGTAGCACCGGGGAGCTGTTTTTT
.	15	.	TRBJ1-5	TRBV19	CASSMKGEGNQPQHF	TGTGCCAGTAGTATGAAGGGGGAGGGCAATCAGCCCCAGCATTTT
.	16	.	TRBJ2-5	TRBV6-2/TRBV6-3	CASSYDGQISRETQYF	TGTGCCAGCAGTTACGATGGGCAGATTAGTAGGGAGACCCAGTACTTC
TRBD1	13	few	TRBJ2-5	TRBV7-8	CASNGQGGETQYF	TGTGCCAGCAACGGACAGGGCGGAGAGACCCAGTACTTC